This T cell receptor beta chain is from a study of CD8+CD57+ T cells in acquired aplastic anemia. Study-wide results and limits: Shared by patients and controls, nearly 30 CD8+ CDR3s were abundant in patients.

An expansion of CD8+CD57+ cells by flow cytometry had been shown in patients chosen for sequencing. The CDR3 runs to 14 residues. In germline, CDR1 is SNHLY, CDR2 FYNNEI. V was pared by 3 bases and J by 4 bases, with 5 bases of the junction left unmatched. Both TCR beta VDJ combination and CDR3 sequence profiling were carried out. Genomic DNA was the template for this profiling. TCRdb reanalysed the reads using MiXCR and keeps one entry per CDR3 protein. Here the sample spans about 58,000 distinct CDR3 sequences, 57% being singletons. Comments on this clonotype: What it recognizes is unknown.

Sequenced sample: sorted CD4+, CD8+, or CD8+CD57+ T cells (not recorded which) from PBMCs. The rearrangement uses TRBV2 and TRBJ2-7, with 8 bases fitting TRBD2. The source of this sequence is a human donor with aplastic anemia. The CDR3 loop is CASSEASGGYEQYF. The CDR3 DNA reads TGTGCCAGCAGTGAGGCCAGCGGGGGTTACGAGCAGTACTTC.